The 25 T cell receptor beta chains below all came from one sample that was sequenced in a study of post-analysis software for immune sequencing data. Findings and caveats of the study: Comparison of patients with controls showed four or five TRBV segments more frequent in patients, TRBV5-6, TRBV5-1 and TRBV20-1 among them.

Unique molecular identifiers tagged the TCR beta cDNA libraries. TCRdb reprocessed the PCR reads with MiXCR, giving one entry per CDR3 protein. The sample yields 350,000 to 450,000 distinct CDR3 sequences, roughly 35% seen once. Their specific antigens are unknown. Sequenced sample: blood. The receptors here all came from a girl aged 5-17 years with multiple sclerosis.

The chain joins TRBV7-2 to TRBJ2-5; 9 bases fit TRBD1. The CDR3 is 14 residues long. From germline, CDR1 is SGHTA and CDR2 FQGNSA. Trimming took 6 bases from V and 4 from J; bases not matched to a gene: 6. CDR3: CASSLQGAGETQYF. DNA for the CDR3: TGTGCCAGCAGTTTACAGGGGGCTGGAGAGACCCAGTACTTC.

The rearrangement joins TRBV3-1 to TRBJ1-1; no clear D. V was shortened by 0 bases and J by 6 bases, with 11 bases between the two germline ends. Germline V gene lookup returns CDR1 LGHDT and CDR2 YNNKEL (reference sequence). The CDR3 sequence is 14 residues long. The CDR3 sequence is CASSQDSGTAEAFF. The DNA for the CDR3 is TGTGCCAGCAGCCAAGACTCCGGAACGGCTGAAGCTTTCTTT.

This clonotype was counted ten times or more. The genes are TRBV20-1 and TRBJ1-1; D call uncertain. Germline V gene data show CDR1 as DFQATT and CDR2 as SNEGSKA (reference sequence). Trimming stripped 6 bases from V and 7 bases from J, with 9 bases between. This CDR3 region has 10 residues. The CDR3 nucleotides are TGCAGTGCCTCCGATTATGAAGCTTTCTTT. Translating it yields CSASDYEAFF.

This clonotype was detected only once. The chain combines TRBV3-1 with TRBJ2-7; possibly TRBD1 for D (6 bases). The J call may be mistaken, given a closer DNA end match to TRBJ2-4. Per germline, CDR1 LGHDT and CDR2 YNNKEL (reference sequence). The CDR3 is made up of 15 amino acids. CDR3 amino acids: CASSQANRAGNIQYF. DNA for the CDR3: TGTGCCAGCAGCCAAGCGAACAGGGCGGGAAACATTCAGTACTTC.

V usage is TRBV6-2 or TRBV6-3 and J usage is TRBJ1-5; 7 bases align to TRBD1. Germline trimming cut 6 bases from V and 6 bases from J; bases unmatched to any gene: 11. This CDR3 spans 15 amino acids. CDR1 and CDR2 from the germline V gene are MNHEY and SVGEGT. This chain's CDR3 is CASRRRDRVGQPQHF. CDR3 nucleotides: TGTGCCAGCAGACGCCGTGACAGGGTAGGTCAGCCCCAGCATTTT.

This clonotype was detected only once. CDR3 residues: CASRTRDRVETQYF. Written as DNA, the CDR3 is TGTGCCAGCAGAACCCGGGACAGGGTTGAGACCCAGTACTTC. The gene calls are TRBV12-3 or TRBV12-4 and TRBJ2-5; 9 bases are a match to TRBD1. V dropped 6 bases and J dropped 5; count of bases not matched to a gene: 7. This CDR3 is 14 amino acids long.

This clonotype was recorded once. The rearrangement joins TRBV7-9 to TRBJ1-2, with D perhaps TRBD1 (6 bases). The germline gives CDR1 SEHNR, CDR2 FQNEAQ (reference sequence). Trimming removed 8 bases at V and 0 bases at J, with 16 bases between. CDR3 length: 15 residues. The CDR3, as DNA: TGTGCCAGCGATACAGGGCTAACAGCTAACTATGGCTACACCTTC. Translated, it gives CASDTGLTANYGYTF.

This clonotype was detected a few times. The chain is built from TRBV27 and TRBJ2-1, with 10 positions matching TRBD1. The V and J ends lost 1 base and 8 bases, in that order; junction bases with no gene match: 8. The CDR3 is made up of 16 amino acids. Germline V gives CDR1 MNHEY, CDR2 SMNVEV (reference sequence). CDR3 sequence reads: CASSLLLGQGIDEQFF. The CDR3 coding sequence is TGTGCCAGCAGTTTATTGCTGGGACAGGGGATCGATGAGCAGTTCTTC.

This clonotype was counted a few times. The genes are TRBV6-4 and TRBJ1-4; the D gene is possibly TRBD1 (6 bases). CDR3 length: 14 residues. Between the trimmed V and J ends, which lost 2 bases and 14 bases, there was a span of 18 bases. Germline CDR1 and CDR2: MRHNA and SNTAGT. The CDR3 reads CASSDGSGVPGLFF. CDR3 bases: TGTGCCAGCAGTGACGGGTCAGGGGTCCCAGGGCTGTTTTTT.

The count of this clonotype is one. This chain joins TRBV3-1 and TRBJ1-1; TRBD1 matches at 7 bases. The CDR3 length is 13 residues. The junction had 2 bases not matched to a gene; V was cut back by 5 bases and J by 2 bases. Germline V CDR1 and CDR2: LGHDT, YNNKEL (reference sequence). CDR3: CASSDRDNTEAFF. CDR3 coding DNA: TGTGCCAGCAGCGACAGGGATAACACTGAAGCTTTCTTT.

This clonotype was observed a few times. J is TRBJ2-5 and V is TRBV27, with 10 bases matching TRBD1. The DNA end lines up better with TRBJ2-7; the J call may be wrong. Germline-derived CDR1 and CDR2 are MNHEY and SMNVEV (reference sequence). This CDR3 has 15 amino acids. The CDR3 loop reads CASSSPGTGEGEQYF. The CDR3 DNA follows: TGTGCCAGCAGTTCACCCGGGACAGGGGAGGGCGAGCAGTACTTC.

This clonotype was seen more than once but under ten times. CDR3: CASIGRTEAFF. The CDR3 DNA follows: TGTGCCAGCATTGGGCGGACTGAAGCTTTCTTT. The V call is TRBV6-5, the J call TRBJ1-1; D unclear. The CDR3 runs to 11 residues. Germline CDR1 MNHEY, CDR2 SVGAGI. Trimming took off 7 bases at V and 5 bases at J, with 8 bases between the two ends.

This clonotype was counted a few times. The rearrangement joins TRBV12-3 or TRBV12-4 to TRBJ2-7; 8 nucleotides match TRBD2. The V gene end was trimmed by 7 bases and the J gene end by 4 bases; junction bases not matched to a gene: 3. CDR3 length: 12 residues. The CDR3 DNA sequence: TGTGCCAGCACCCGGGGGGGATACGAGCAGTACTTC. It codes for CASTRGGYEQYF.

The chain is built from TRBV7-9 and TRBJ2-2; D uncertain. Germline V gene sequence: CDR1 SEHNR, CDR2 FQNEAQ (reference sequence). The V end lost 5 bases, the J end lost 3 bases, and 10 bases lay between the germline ends. CDR3 length: 14 amino acids. This CDR3 is CASSILGYTGELFF. In nucleotides, the CDR3 is TGTGCCAGCAGCATCCTCGGCTACACCGGGGAGCTGTTTTTT.

This clonotype turned up a few times. V gene TRBV16 combines with J gene TRBJ1-4; D is undetermined. This CDR3 has 13 amino acids. Germline V gene lookup returns CDR1 KGHSY and CDR2 FQNENV. V was clipped by 4 bases and J by 8 bases, with 11 bases between them. CDR3 sequence (DNA): TGTGCCAGCAGCCGCCACAGTGGGGAAAAACTGTTTTTT. This translates into CASSRHSGEKLFF. Complete variable domain (other parts from reference TRBV16 and TRBJ1-4): GEEVAQTPKHLVRGEGQKAKLYCAPIKGHSYVFWYQQVLKNEFKFLISFQNENVFDETGMPKERFSAKCLPNSPCSLEIQATKLEDSAVYFCASSRHSGEKLFFGSGTQLSVL.

This clonotype was picked up many times. The gene calls are TRBV3-1 and TRBJ1-2; D perhaps matches TRBD1 (5 bases). The CDR3 loop spans 15 amino acids. Deletions cut 3 bases from V and 4 bases from J, with 15 bases between. Germline V gene sequence: CDR1 LGHDT, CDR2 YNNKEL (reference sequence). The CDR3 is CASSHDLGTPYGYTF. The CDR3 nucleotides are TGTGCCAGCAGCCATGACCTCGGGACTCCCTATGGCTACACCTTC.

In this sample, this clonotype turned up a few times. The V gene is TRBV6-6, the J gene TRBJ1-5; 7 bases are a match to TRBD1. From germline, CDR1 is MNHNY and CDR2 SVGAGI (reference sequence). The V gene end was trimmed by 6 bases and the J gene end by 3 bases; junction bases not matched to a gene: 8. The CDR3 contains 15 residues. CDR3 bases: TGTGCCAGCAGCCCAACGGACAGGTACAATCAGCCCCAGCATTTT. Translated, it gives CASSPTDRYNQPQHF.

This clonotype was picked up a small number of times. V and J are TRBV29-1 and TRBJ2-5; D is unclear. Between the trimmed V and J ends, which lost 6 bases and 4 bases, there was a span of 15 bases. CDR3 length: 13 amino acids. Germline loops: CDR1 SQVTM, CDR2 ANQGSEA. The CDR3 loop reads CSVLFSRLETQYF. The CDR3, as DNA: TGCAGCGTGCTGTTCTCCCGACTAGAGACCCAGTACTTC. The full variable domain, completed using reference TRBV29-1 and TRBJ2-5, is SAVISQKPSRDICQRGTSLTIQCQVDSQVTMMFWYRQQPGQSLTLIATANQGSEATYESGFVIDKFPISRPNLTFSTLTVSNMSPEDSSIYLCSVLFSRLETQYFGPGTRLLVL.

This chain uses TRBV7-6 with TRBJ1-4, with TRBD1 matching over 12 bases. The germline V gene has CDR1 SGHVS and CDR2 FNYEAQ. The junction had 16 bases not matched to a gene; V was cut back by 2 bases and J by 0 bases. This CDR3 region has 22 residues. This chain's CDR3 is CASSLKPPAGQGALATNEKLFF. The CDR3 coding sequence is TGTGCCAGCAGCTTAAAACCACCAGCGGGACAGGGGGCATTAGCAACTAATGAAAAACTGTTTTTT.

This clonotype came up a few times. The V call is TRBV5-1, the J call TRBJ2-3; a possible D gene is TRBD2 (6 bases). This CDR3 has 13 amino acids. Germline loops: CDR1 SGHRS, CDR2 YFSETQ. The V end lost 4 bases, the J end lost 6 bases, and 12 bases lay between the germline ends. The CDR3 is CASSRRGGDTQYF. In DNA form, the CDR3 reads TGCGCCAGCAGCAGGCGGGGAGGCGATACGCAGTATTTT.

The V call is TRBV12-3 or TRBV12-4, the J call TRBJ2-3; D tentatively reads TRBD1 or TRBD2 (5 bases each). The CDR3 extends over 19 amino acids. Deletions cut 3 bases from V and 2 bases from J, with 24 bases between. The CDR3 sequence is CASSFPPSGARWATDTQYF. For the CDR3, the DNA is TGTGCCAGCAGTTTCCCCCCATCCGGGGCAAGGTGGGCCACAGATACGCAGTATTTT.

This clonotype was seen at least ten times. The V and J genes are TRBV12-3 or TRBV12-4 and TRBJ1-2, with D maybe TRBD1 (6 bases). V lost 5 bases and J lost 7, with 14 bases in between. The CDR3 totals 13 residues. DNA of the CDR3: TGTGCCAGCAGTCGGACAGTGGGTAGTGGCTACACCTTC. It yields the protein CASSRTVGSGYTF.

V gene TRBV14 combines with J gene TRBJ1-2; the D gene is possibly TRBD1 (5 bases). This CDR3 contains 13 residues. CDR1 and CDR2 from the germline V gene are SGHDN and FVKESK. V lost 2 bases, J lost 4 bases, and 8 bases lay in between. The CDR3 region has the DNA TGTGCCAGCAGCCAATCGGGGGGCTATGGCTACACCTTC. It specifies CASSQSGGYGYTF.

This rearrangement joins TRBV4-1 to TRBJ1-5; D is unresolved. The germline V gene encodes CDR1 MGHRA and CDR2 YSYEKL. Trimming removed 3 bases at V and 0 bases at J, with 9 bases between. The length of the CDR3 is 15 residues. The CDR3 loop is CASSQRTVSNQPQHF. The DNA for the CDR3 is TGCGCCAGCAGCCAGAGGACCGTTAGCAATCAGCCCCAGCATTTT.

V gene TRBV3-1 combines with J gene TRBJ2-3, with D possibly being TRBD1 or TRBD2 (5 bases each). Germline CDR1 and CDR2: LGHDT and YNNKEL (reference sequence). The V end lost 0 bases, the J end lost 0 bases, and 13 bases lay between the germline ends. This CDR3 has 17 residues. CDR3 region: CASSQDSMGPSTDTQYF. CDR3 bases: TGTGCCAGCAGCCAAGATAGTATGGGACCTAGCACAGATACGCAGTATTTT.